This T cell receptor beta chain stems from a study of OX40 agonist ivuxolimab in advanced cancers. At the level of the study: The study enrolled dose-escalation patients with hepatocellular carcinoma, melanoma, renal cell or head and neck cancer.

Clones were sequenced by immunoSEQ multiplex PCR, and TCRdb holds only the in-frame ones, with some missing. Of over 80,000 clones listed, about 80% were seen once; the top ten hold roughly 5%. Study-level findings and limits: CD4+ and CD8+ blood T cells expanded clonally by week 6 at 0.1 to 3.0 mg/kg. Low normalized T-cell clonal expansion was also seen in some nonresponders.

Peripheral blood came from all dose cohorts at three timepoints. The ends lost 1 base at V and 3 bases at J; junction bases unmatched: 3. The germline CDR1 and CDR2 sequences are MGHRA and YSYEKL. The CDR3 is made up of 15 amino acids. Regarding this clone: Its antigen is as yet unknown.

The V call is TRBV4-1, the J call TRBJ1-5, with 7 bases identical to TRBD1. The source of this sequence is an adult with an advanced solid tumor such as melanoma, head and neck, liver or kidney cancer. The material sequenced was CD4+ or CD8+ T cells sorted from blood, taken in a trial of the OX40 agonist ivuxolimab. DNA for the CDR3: TGCGCCAGCAGCCAAGCCGACAGGGACAATCAGCCCCAGCATTTT. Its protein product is CASSQADRDNQPQHF.